The clone carrying this T cell receptor (beta chain) was detected only once. What it binds is unknown. The data were obtained in a study of vaccination effects on CD4 cells after COVID-19. Germline CDR1 SNHLY, CDR2 FYNNEI. Trimming left V 3 bases short and J 6 bases short, with 8 bases between. The CDR3 loop spans 13 amino acids. Study-level points and caveats: Few convalescent patients, and no early post-infection timepoints, were available to the study.

Using viral peptide pools, the ViraFEST assay grew out antigen-specific CD4+ T cells prior to sequencing. Investigators separated out CD4+ T cells once more than nine days of culture had passed. PCR showed that the person got SARS-CoV-2 infection at some point between March and December 2020. Negative control cultures received an HIV-1 Nef peptide pool. Assay: immunoSEQ multiplex PCR; the TCRdb copy retains only in-frame clones and omits some. Here the sample spans some 56,000 clones, roughly 77% being singletons. The origin of this receptor is a human donor who had a prior SARS-CoV-2 infection. This material consisted of CD4+ T cells from PBMCs cultured with HIV peptides, taken before COVID-19 vaccination. As for subset: HIV-1 Nef peptide pool negative control/reference culture. The chain has TRBV2 and TRBJ1-4; no clear D. The CDR3 region is CASSDGVYEKLFF. The CDR3 nucleotides read TGTGCCAGCAGTGATGGGGTTTATGAAAAACTGTTTTTT.